The clone carrying this TCR beta chain was detected a few times. As yet, its antigen is unknown. cDNA carried unique molecular identifiers, and a universal primer site was added by template switching. One entry per CDR3 protein results from TCRdb running MiXCR on the 5' RACE reads. The sample has over 550,000 distinct CDR3 sequences, just over 7% seen once. These data come from a study of identical twins. The study's findings and limits: Whereas memory repertoires showed no such difference, abundant cord blood beta clonotypes carried fewer insertions. In beta out-of-frame sequences, the excess sharing between twins was weaker.

V lost 1 base, J lost 10 bases, and 16 bases lay in between. Germline CDR1 and CDR2: KGHSH and LQKENI. The CDR3 extends over 14 amino acids. Another study also made use of these data, one on yellow fever vaccine responses in identical twins.

The rearrangement links TRBV18 to TRBJ1-1; D call uncertain. Sequencing used PBMCs. This receptor was obtained from a woman younger than 30 in good health. The CDR3 sequence: CASSPQEGEAGAFF. The CDR3 region has the DNA TGTGCCAGCTCACCACAGGAGGGCGAAGCCGGAGCTTTCTTT.